This TCR beta chain was found in a study of blood T cell repertoires in COVID-19. Study details: The study drew acute and convalescent COVID-19 samples from the United States, Italy and Spain. PBMCs, B-cell-depleted T cells, or T cells were the source of the cDNA or gDNA that made up the material.

Trimming left V 4 bases short and J 2 bases short, with 14 bases between. Per the germline V gene, CDR1 is SGHAT and CDR2 is FQNNGV. The CDR3 runs 15 residues. In the original processing: Amplification with reference gene primers provided the estimates of nucleated cell counts. Method: immunoSEQ multiplex PCR; TCRdb's copy keeps in-frame clones and lacks some. The V and J calls and clone size were taken over from that table, and D and trimming were inferred from the DNA. The data contain 75,000 or so clones, roughly 90% of them singletons. Sequencing input: peripheral blood. This sequence was found in a man between 65 and 85 years old with acute or convalescent COVID-19. The chain uses TRBV11-2 and TRBJ2-5; perhaps TRBD1 as D (6 bases). CDR3 nucleotide sequence: TGTGCCAGCAGCTCGCCGGACAGAAAGCAAGAGACCCAGTACTTC. It yields the protein CASSSPDRKQETQYF.